This T cell receptor (beta chain) was recovered during a study of CD8 T cells in Susac syndrome. Study outcomes and limitations: Susac-specific public clones in total CD8+ repertoires numbered about 17; in CD8+ TEMRA repertoires, they numbered five.

About this clonotype itself: What it binds is not known.

The authors reverse transcribed about 0.5 to 1 ug RNA with random hexamers. TCRdb reprocessed the immunoSEQ multiplex PCR reads with MiXCR, giving one entry per CDR3 protein. This sample carries 50,000 to 55,000 distinct CDR3 sequences, more than 85% of them seen once, and the ten largest clones take roughly 0.8%. CD8+ and CD4+ blood T cells underwent TCR beta sequencing. TEMRA cells were enriched by FACS, and CD4+ and CD8+ T cells were negatively isolated. Germline CDR1 and CDR2: SGHDN and FVKESK. Between the trimmed V and J ends, which lost 4 bases and 2 bases, there was a span of 10 bases. This CDR3 has 14 amino acids.

Sequencing was performed on CD8+ T cells from PBMCs. The receptor was isolated from a human donor with Susac syndrome. The chain carries TRBV14 and TRBJ2-3; D remains ambiguous. The CDR3 reads CASSPFSYTDTQYF. The CDR3 DNA sequence: TGTGCCAGCAGCCCTTTCTCCTACACAGATACGCAGTATTTT.